This T cell receptor beta chain stems from a study of beta chain features in type 1 diabetes. Study-wide background: Healthy donors and patients showed comparable age, gender and cell yields.

Trimming left V 3 bases short and J 3 bases short, with 12 bases between. CDR1 and CDR2 from the germline V gene are SGHTA and FQGNSA. This CDR3 is built from 14 residues. This clone came up a few times. Its antigen is currently unknown. General study points: Fewer junction insertions and more nucleotide deletions appeared in type 1 diabetes patients. Patients showed naive, central memory and Treg TCRB repertoires that appeared more similar than those of healthy donors. Whether TCRB rearrangement is influenced by HLA type was left unresolved in this analysis.

All of the isolated RNA was reverse transcribed, so expressed TCRB transcripts were sequenced. This table comes from immunoSEQ multiplex PCR, and its TCRdb copy is limited to in-frame clones, with some not included. The sample lists about half a million clones, 30% occurring once. The sequencing sample was made of naive CD4+ T cells from blood. This clonotype originated in a man aged 18 to 29 in good health. The chain is built from TRBV7-2 and TRBJ2-7, with a possible D match to TRBD1 (6 bases). As DNA, the CDR3 is TGTGCCAGCAGCTTCGACAGGTCCTACTACGAGCAGTACTTC. This translates into CASSFDRSYYEQYF.